Presented here are 28 T cell receptor beta chains from one specimen sequenced in a study of immune evolution from preneoplasia to lung adenocarcinoma. Here immunoSEQ multiplex PCR was the method, and the copy in TCRdb shows in-frame clones only, minus some. Of over 13,000 clones listed, roughly 78% were seen once; the top ten hold 4% to 5%. Sequenced sample: FFPE minimally invasive lung adenocarcinoma tissue. These receptors originate from a person aged 70 to 85 with lung adenocarcinoma.

The chain combines TRBV19 with TRBJ2-1, with a tentative D call TRBD2 (6 bases). Trimming cost V 7 bases and J 0 bases, with 13 bases left between them. The CDR3 extends over 15 amino acids. The germline V gene encodes CDR1 LNHDA and CDR2 SQIVND (reference sequence). DNA for the CDR3: TGTGCCAGTATGCGGGGCGCTTTCTCCTACAATGAGCAGTTCTTC. Translated, it gives CASMRGAFSYNEQFF.

The chain has TRBV28 and TRBJ1-5; D is ambiguous. The CDR3 totals 14 residues. Trimming shortened V by 6 bases and J by 3 bases, and 12 bases separated the two germline ends. Per the germline V gene, CDR1 is MDHEN and CDR2 is SYDVKM. This CDR3 is CASRPYSNNQPQHF. CDR3 nucleotides: TGTGCCAGCAGACCTTACAGCAACAATCAGCCCCAGCATTTT.

The CDR3 protein is CASSFPSNSGKASYNEQFF. In DNA form, the CDR3 reads TGTGCCAGCAGTTTCCCATCCAATAGCGGGAAGGCGTCCTACAATGAGCAGTTCTTC. The V and J genes are TRBV27 and TRBJ2-1; 8 bases are a match to TRBD2. The CDR3 loop spans 19 amino acids. CDR1 and CDR2 from the germline V gene are MNHEY and SMNVEV (reference sequence). The ends lost 3 bases at V and 1 base at J; junction bases unmatched: 14.

The gene calls are TRBV14 and TRBJ2-1; D gene unclear. The germline CDR1 and CDR2 sequences are SGHDN and FVKESK. V was clipped by 1 base and J by 7 bases, with 11 bases between them. The CDR3 spans 14 residues. The CDR3 region is CASSQVRVYNEQFF. The CDR3 coding sequence is TGTGCCAGCAGCCAAGTTCGGGTTTATAATGAGCAGTTCTTC.

This clone appeared once. The rearrangement joins TRBV7-2 to TRBJ2-7; D is ambiguous. Germline loops: CDR1 SGHTA, CDR2 FQGNSA. The V gene lost 0 bases and the J gene lost 6 bases, with 9 bases spanning the gap. This CDR3 spans 13 amino acids. The CDR3 sequence: CASSLAWAGEQYF. The CDR3 DNA reads as TGTGCCAGCAGCTTAGCATGGGCCGGCGAGCAGTACTTC.

The chain uses TRBV30 and TRBJ2-7; tentative D call: TRBD2 (5 bases). CDR3 length: 13 residues. Germline V gene data show CDR1 as GTSNPN and CDR2 as SVGIG (reference sequence). V was trimmed by 0 bases and J by 2 bases, leaving 8 bases between them. The CDR3 sequence: CAWSVTGTYEQYF. The CDR3 DNA reads TGTGCCTGGAGTGTAACCGGGACCTACGAGCAGTACTTC.

In this sample, this clone turned up once. This chain uses TRBV19 with TRBJ2-7; 7 positions match TRBD2. Germline trimming cut 3 bases from V and 3 bases from J; bases unmatched to any gene: 5. Germline V gene sequence: CDR1 LNHDA, CDR2 SQIVND (reference sequence). This CDR3 is built from 14 residues. The CDR3 region has the DNA TGTGCCAGTAGTATCTTGGGGGGGAACTACGAGCAGTACTTC. Its protein product is CASSILGGNYEQYF.

The chain carries TRBV6-5 and TRBJ2-1; D gene ambiguous. The CDR3 totals 15 residues. Germline loops: CDR1 MNHEY, CDR2 SVGAGI. V lost 2 bases to trimming and J lost 0 bases, with 8 bases between them. In nucleotides, the CDR3 is TGTGCCAGCAGTTACGGGGTGAGCTCCTACAATGAGCAGTTCTTC. It encodes CASSYGVSSYNEQFF.

This clone came up once. CDR3 sequence reads: CASSLRENNEQFF. The CDR3 DNA follows: TGTGCCAGCAGTTTAAGGGAAAACAATGAGCAGTTCTTC. The V gene is TRBV27, the J gene TRBJ2-1; D not resolved. With 2 bases removed from V and 5 bases from J, the gap between germline ends came to 7 bases. Looked up from germline, CDR1 is MNHEY and CDR2 is SMNVEV (reference sequence). The CDR3 is made up of 13 amino acids.

The count of this clone is one. The chain joins TRBV7-6 to TRBJ2-3; D unclear. Deletions cut 3 bases from V and 2 bases from J, with 9 bases between. This CDR3 spans 14 amino acids. CDR1 and CDR2 from the germline V gene are SGHVS and FNYEAQ. CDR3 sequence: CASSFTLFTDTQYF. In DNA, the CDR3 is TGTGCCAGCAGCTTTACTCTTTTCACAGATACGCAGTATTTT. The full variable domain, completed using reference TRBV7-6 and TRBJ2-3, is GAGVSQSPRYKVTKRGQDVALRCDPISGHVSLYWYRQALGQGPEFLTYFNYEAQQDKSGLPNDRFSAERPEGSISTLTIQRTEQRDSAMYRCASSFTLFTDTQYFGPGTRLTVL.

The V and J genes are TRBV18 and TRBJ1-3; 7 bases line up with TRBD1. CDR1 is KGHSH and CDR2 is LQKENI in the germline V gene. Losses at the gene ends were 3 bases for V and 2 bases for J; bases not matched to a gene: 7. This CDR3 region has 16 residues. The CDR3 region is CASSPAPGQAGNTIYF. The CDR3 nucleotides read TGTGCCAGCTCACCGGCCCCAGGACAGGCTGGAAACACCATATATTTT.

This rearrangement joins TRBV19 to TRBJ1-2; 10 bases match TRBD1. CDR3 length: 14 residues. CDR1 and CDR2 (germline): LNHDA, SQIVND (reference sequence). The trim removed 5 bases at V and 4 bases at J, leaving 4 bases unmatched. The CDR3 DNA sequence: TGTGCCAGTAGTGAACGGGACAGGGGCTATGGCTACACCTTC. Translated, it gives CASSERDRGYGYTF.

This chain connects TRBV4-1 to TRBJ2-1; 9 nucleotides align to TRBD2. After removal of 4 bases from V and 5 bases from J, the junction contained 12 bases not matched to a gene. The CDR3 sequence is 17 residues long. Germline V CDR1 and CDR2: MGHRA, YSYEKL. The CDR3 nucleotides are TGCGCCAGCAGCCGATTACTAGCGGGCACGGGGGACAATGAGCAGTTCTTC. It yields the protein CASSRLLAGTGDNEQFF.

This sequence joins TRBV5-6 and TRBJ1-1; perhaps TRBD1 as D (6 bases). Between the trimmed V and J ends, which lost 4 bases and 1 base, there was a span of 11 bases. Germline V CDR1 and CDR2: SGHDT, YYEEEE. The CDR3 contains 14 residues. The CDR3 DNA follows: TGTGCCAGCAGCAAGGGACAACCGAACACTGAAGCTTTCTTT. This codes for CASSKGQPNTEAFF.

The rearrangement joins TRBV5-6 to TRBJ1-2, with 10 bases aligning to TRBD1. This CDR3 has 19 residues. Trimming removed 4 bases from V and 4 bases from J; junction bases left unmatched: 19. The germline V gene encodes CDR1 SGHDT and CDR2 YYEEEE. CDR3: CASSLEGDRDRGYLYGYTF. In DNA form, the CDR3 reads TGTGCCAGCAGCCTAGAAGGGGACCGGGACAGGGGCTACCTCTATGGCTACACCTTC.

V usage is TRBV6-1 and J usage is TRBJ1-5; D unclear. V was pared by 3 bases and J by 4 bases, with 10 bases between. CDR1 and CDR2 (germline): MNHNS, SASEGT. This CDR3 region has 14 residues. The CDR3 protein is CASSDRLLNQPQHF. In nucleotides, the CDR3 is TGTGCCAGCAGTGACCGGCTACTTAATCAGCCCCAGCATTTT.

This clone has a handful of counts. The V call is TRBV7-9, the J call TRBJ1-1, with 12 bases lining up with TRBD1. The ends lost 4 bases at V and 3 bases at J; junction bases unmatched: 9. Germline values: CDR1 SEHNR, CDR2 FQNEAQ (reference sequence). The CDR3 runs to 17 residues. CDR3 protein: CASSSGQGARLDTEAFF. DNA of the CDR3: TGTGCCAGCAGCTCGGGACAGGGGGCGAGATTGGACACTGAAGCTTTCTTT.

The gene calls are TRBV7-6 and TRBJ1-4, with TRBD1 matching over 7 bases. From germline, CDR1 is SGHVS and CDR2 FNYEAQ. The CDR3 is 15 amino acids. The ends lost 4 bases at V and 3 bases at J; junction bases unmatched: 5. Here the CDR3 reads CASSSTGAANEKLFF. The CDR3 coding sequence is TGTGCCAGCAGCTCCACAGGGGCGGCTAATGAAAAACTGTTTTTT.

This clone has a handful of counts. The chain couples TRBV2 to TRBJ2-2; D may be TRBD2 (6 bases). V gave up 1 base and J gave up 4 bases, with 10 bases separating them. CDR3 size: 15 residues. CDR1 and CDR2 from the germline V gene are SNHLY and FYNNEI. CDR3 amino acids: CASSEEGTATGELFF. DNA of the CDR3: TGTGCCAGCAGTGAAGAGGGGACTGCCACCGGGGAGCTGTTTTTT. The entire variable domain, with the rest obtained from reference TRBV2 and TRBJ2-2, is as follows: EPEVTQTPSHQVTQMGQEVILRCVPISNHLYFYWYRQILGQKVEFLVSFYNNEISEKSEIFDDQFSVERPDGSNFTLKIRSTKLEDSAMYFCASSEEGTATGELFFGEGSRLTVL.

V is TRBV5-3 and J is TRBJ2-7, with 9 bases identical to TRBD2. TRBV5-3 is an ORF, with its function uncertain. The length of the CDR3 is 15 residues. V trimming: 3 bases; J trimming: 3 bases; junction bases outside the gene matches: 7. CDR3 protein: CARSSGSGSGYEQYF. Here the CDR3 DNA reads TGTGCCAGAAGCTCGGGTAGCGGGAGTGGCTACGAGCAGTACTTC.

In its sample, this clone was seen once. This likely traces to a read error, being one base from a far larger clone. The gene calls are TRBV7-8 and TRBJ2-7; the D is unclear. The CDR3 runs 13 residues. CDR1 and CDR2 (germline): SGHVS, FQNEAQ. Trimming removed 4 bases at V and 0 bases at J, with 7 bases between. The CDR3 nucleotides are TGTGCCAGCAGCTCGGTCACCTCCTACGAGCAGTACTTC. Its translation: CASSSVTSYEQYF.

This chain links TRBV28 with TRBJ2-2; TRBD2 might be the D (5 bases). CDR3 length: 16 amino acids. Germline V gene lookup returns CDR1 MDHEN and CDR2 SYDVKM. Between the trimmed V and J ends, which lost 4 bases and 3 bases, there was a span of 15 bases. This CDR3 reads CASSSKFGVYTGELFF. CDR3 coding DNA: TGTGCCAGCAGTTCAAAATTCGGGGTTTACACCGGGGAGCTGTTTTTT.

This clone is a singleton in its sample. DNA for the CDR3: TGTGCCAGCAGTCCGGGTAGCTACGAGCAGTACTTC. This encodes CASSPGSYEQYF. The V gene is TRBV5-6, the J gene TRBJ2-7; the D is unclear. Per germline, CDR1 SGHDT and CDR2 YYEEEE. This CDR3 comprises 12 residues. Trimming took 5 bases from V and 3 from J, leaving 9 bases between them.

Only a few counts were recorded for this clone. The chain has TRBV10-2 and TRBJ1-5; D might be TRBD1 (5 bases). The germline V gene has CDR1 WSHSY and CDR2 SAAADI. The length of the CDR3 is 16 residues. V lost 2 bases and J 0 bases, leaving 11 bases between the germline ends. In DNA form, the CDR3 reads TGCGCCAGCAGTGAGGGAAGGGACTATAGCAATCAGCCCCAGCATTTT. Residues: CASSEGRDYSNQPQHF.

This clone was seen a few times. This sequence joins TRBV6-5 and TRBJ1-1; 12 bases match TRBD1. The CDR3 contains 15 residues. Germline V CDR1 and CDR2: MNHEY, SVGAGI. The V gene end was trimmed by 4 bases and the J gene end by 1 base; junction bases not matched to a gene: 1. CDR3 in amino acids: CASSWGQGANTEAFF. The CDR3 DNA is TGTGCCAGCAGTTGGGGACAGGGGGCGAACACTGAAGCTTTCTTT.

This chain links TRBV10-3 with TRBJ2-2; perhaps TRBD2 as D (6 bases). CDR3 size: 13 residues. Germline-derived CDR1 and CDR2 are ENHRY and SYGVKD. The V end lost 4 bases, the J end lost 3 bases, and 6 bases lay between the germline ends. The DNA of the CDR3 is TGTGCCATCAGTGGGGGGGACACCGGGGAGCTGTTTTTT. It is translated as CAISGGDTGELFF.

This clone was seen a single time. This chain connects TRBV9 to TRBJ1-2, with 7 nucleotides matching TRBD1. This CDR3 is 12 amino acids long. Unmatched junction bases numbered 8, after V lost 8 bases and J lost 7 bases. Germline CDR1 and CDR2: SGDLS and YYNGEE. In DNA, the CDR3 is TGTGCCAGTTCGGGAGACAGGGCTGGCTACACCTTC. This codes for CASSGDRAGYTF.

The chain has TRBV18 and TRBJ2-1; D is unclear. This CDR3 is built from 15 residues. Germline values: CDR1 KGHSH, CDR2 LQKENI. V lost 3 bases and J 6 bases, leaving 15 bases between the germline ends. CDR3: CASSPLRGTPNEQFF. CDR3 DNA sequence: TGTGCCAGCTCACCCCTCCGCGGAACCCCCAATGAGCAGTTCTTC. Supplemented by reference TRBV18 and TRBJ2-1, the full variable domain reads NAGVMQNPRHLVRRRGQEARLRCSPMKGHSHVYWYRQLPEEGLKFMVYLQKENIIDESGMPKERFSAEFPKEGPSILRIQQVVRGDSAAYFCASSPLRGTPNEQFFGPGTRLTVL.